The 23 T cell receptor beta chains given below trace back to one sample, sequenced in a study of beta chain features in type 1 diabetes. Findings and caveats of the study: Type 1 diabetes patients had moderately but significantly shorter TCRB CDR3s in all four CD4+ subsets.

The investigators reverse transcribed all of the isolated RNA, so they sequenced expressed TCRB transcripts. The table came from immunoSEQ multiplex PCR; TCRdb's copy has only in-frame clones and leaves some out. Of 600,000 to 750,000 clones listed, roughly 12% are singletons. These receptors have no identified antigens. The sample taken for sequencing was naive CD4+ T cells from blood. These receptor sequences come from a man aged 25 to 40 with type 1 diabetes.

The rearrangement links TRBV6-5 to TRBJ2-7; D ambiguous. Germline-derived CDR1 and CDR2 are MNHEY and SVGAGI. V was trimmed by 5 bases and J by 5 bases, leaving 16 bases between them. This CDR3 has 14 amino acids. Here the CDR3 reads CASSPMRSWDEQYF. CDR3 in DNA: TGTGCCAGCAGTCCCATGAGGAGTTGGGACGAGCAGTACTTC.

This clone was detected only a few times. DNA for the CDR3: TGCGCCAGCAGCCTCGAACAGGGGGCGCGGACCGGGGAGCTGTTTTTT. This codes for CASSLEQGARTGELFF. The V and J genes are TRBV5-1 and TRBJ2-2; 9 bases are a match to TRBD1. The germline CDR1 and CDR2 sequences are SGHRS and YFSETQ. There are 16 residues in the CDR3. V shed 4 bases and J 5 bases; nucleotides not matched to a gene: 9.

In this sample, this clone turned up a few times. The rearrangement links TRBV15 to TRBJ1-1; TRBD1 aligns across 7 bases. Per germline, CDR1 LNHNV and CDR2 YYDKDF (reference sequence). Germline trimming cut 1 base from V and 2 bases from J; bases unmatched to any gene: 4. This CDR3 comprises 15 residues. CDR3 DNA sequence: TGTGCCACCAGCAGAGCTGGGACAGCTAACACTGAAGCTTTCTTT. It is translated as CATSRAGTANTEAFF. The whole variable domain, remainder taken from reference TRBV15 and TRBJ1-1, is DAMVIQNPRYQVTQFGKPVTLSCSQTLNHNVMYWYQQKSSQAPKLLFHYYDKDFNNEADTPDNFQSRRPNTSFCFLDIRSPGLGDTAMYLCATSRAGTANTEAFFGQGTRLTVV.

The sample holds a few counts of this clone. The chain couples TRBV30 to TRBJ2-1; 8 bases align to TRBD2. CDR3 length equals 14 residues. Germline V gene lookup returns CDR1 GTSNPN and CDR2 SVGIG (reference sequence). V lost 0 bases and J lost 7; bases outside the gene matches: 5. The CDR3 reads CAWSVSRGENEQFF. CDR3 DNA: TGTGCCTGGAGTGTATCGCGGGGGGAGAATGAGCAGTTCTTC.

This clone was detected a few times. V gene TRBV30 combines with J gene TRBJ2-5; either TRBD1 or TRBD2 may fit D (5 bases each). This CDR3 is 14 amino acids long. Trimming removed 1 base at V and 5 bases at J, with 14 bases between. Germline V CDR1 and CDR2: GTSNPN, SVGIG (reference sequence). In DNA form, the CDR3 reads TGTGCCTGGAGTGACCCCCCCGGGACCGAGACCCAGTACTTC. This gives the protein CAWSDPPGTETQYF.

This clone has only a few counts. The germline gene is not matched at one end of the junction; a read error may be the cause. J is TRBJ1-2 and V is TRBV19; TRBD1 might be the D (5 bases). The germline CDR1 and CDR2 sequences are LNHDA and SQIVND (reference sequence). The CDR3 covers 12 residues. The CDR3 coding sequence is TGTGCCAGTAGGACCGGGACGGCGAGAGTTGCCTTC. Translated: CASRTGTARVAF.

The chain employs TRBV25-1 and TRBJ1-1; a weak D match, TRBD1 (5 bases). CDR3 length: 16 amino acids. CDR1 is MGHDK and CDR2 is SYGVNS in the germline V gene. Trimming removed 2 bases from V and 0 bases from J, with 13 bases in between. In nucleotides, the CDR3 is TGTGCCAGCAGTGAAGCAGGGTTTTTGATGAACACTGAAGCTTTCTTT. It translates to CASSEAGFLMNTEAFF.

The chain employs TRBV7-6 and TRBJ2-5, with 8 bases lining up with TRBD2. Germline lookup yields CDR1 SGHVS and CDR2 FNYEAQ. This CDR3 is 16 amino acids long. V was pared by 3 bases and J by 2 bases, with 8 bases of the junction left unmatched. This CDR3 reads CASSFLAGRGQETQYF. The CDR3 DNA follows: TGTGCCAGCAGCTTTTTAGCGGGGCGGGGACAAGAGACCCAGTACTTC.

The CDR3 DNA reads TGTGCCTGGAGTGTAGGTCGGGGGATAATGGAAAAACTGTTTTTT. Its protein is CAWSVGRGIMEKLFF. The rearrangement uses TRBV30 and TRBJ1-4; D may be TRBD1 (5 bases). CDR1 and CDR2 from the germline V gene are GTSNPN and SVGIG (reference sequence). V shed 0 bases and J shed 8 bases, with 16 bases lying between them. This CDR3 has 15 residues.

This clone was picked up a small number of times. The V and J genes are TRBV2 and TRBJ1-2, with D tentatively TRBD1 (5 bases). The CDR3 spans 14 residues. V was pared by 5 bases and J by 7 bases, with 17 bases between. Germline loops: CDR1 SNHLY, CDR2 FYNNEI. The CDR3 DNA follows: TGTGCCAGCAGTCTCGGGACTGCCCGGGGTGGCTACACCTTC. Translated: CASSLGTARGGYTF. The full variable domain, its missing parts supplied by reference TRBV2 and TRBJ1-2, is EPEVTQTPSHQVTQMGQEVILRCVPISNHLYFYWYRQILGQKVEFLVSFYNNEISEKSEIFDDQFSVERPDGSNFTLKIRSTKLEDSAMYFCASSLGTARGGYTFGSGTRLTVV.

In the case of this clone: Relative to the germline gene, one junction end is altered; a read error may explain this. This sequence joins TRBV19 and TRBJ2-1, with 7 bases fitting TRBD2. Germline CDR1 LNHDA, CDR2 SQIVND (reference sequence). The CDR3 is 14 amino acids. The CDR3 DNA follows: TGTGCTAGTATGGGAGGGCCGTGGTACAATGAGCAGTTCTTC. As protein: CASMGGPWYNEQFF.

CDR3 loop: CASSYPGTGATFF. The DNA for the CDR3 is TGTGCCAGCAGTTACCCCGGGACAGGAGCAACTTTCTTT. The V call is TRBV6-5, the J call TRBJ1-1, with TRBD1 matching over 8 bases. The germline CDR1 and CDR2 sequences are MNHEY and SVGAGI. Trimming at V came to 2 bases and at J to 12 bases, leaving 8 bases not matched to a gene. The CDR3 has 13 amino acids.

V is TRBV30 and J is TRBJ2-5; 9 nucleotides agree with TRBD1. From germline, CDR1 is GTSNPN and CDR2 SVGIG (reference sequence). Germline trimming cut 4 bases from V and 5 bases from J; bases unmatched to any gene: 8. This CDR3 contains 14 residues. As DNA, the CDR3 is TGTGCCTGGAACCAACAGGGGGCGGGTGAGACCCAGTACTTC. This encodes CAWNQQGAGETQYF. Combining the CDR3 with reference TRBV30 and TRBJ2-5 gives the whole variable domain SQTIHQWPATLVQPVGSPLSLECTVEGTSNPNLYWYRQAAGRGLQLLFYSVGIGQISSEVPQNLSASRPQDRQFILSSKKLLLSDSGFYLCAWNQQGAGETQYFGPGTRLLVL.

A few counts support this clone. The CDR3 spells CASSNRGMIYTDTQYF. In DNA, the CDR3 is TGTGCCAGTAGCAACAGGGGAATGATTTACACAGATACGCAGTATTTT. The chain recombines TRBV19 with TRBJ2-3, with 7 bases identical to TRBD1. With V trimmed by 6 bases and J by 2 bases, 11 bases remained unmatched. Germline V gene sequence: CDR1 LNHDA, CDR2 SQIVND (reference sequence). There are 16 residues in the CDR3.

This clone was picked up a small number of times. The germline gene is not matched at one end of the junction; a read error may be the cause. In DNA, the CDR3 is TGTGCCAGCAGTGAAGACTACAGTGAGCAGTTCTTC. Protein: CASSEDYSEQFF. V gene TRBV2 combines with J gene TRBJ2-1; D not certain. Germline V CDR1 and CDR2: SNHLY, FYNNEI. The CDR3 totals 12 residues. The variable domain in full, completed from reference TRBV2 and TRBJ2-1, reads EPEVTQTPSHQVTQMGQEVILRCVPISNHLYFYWYRQILGQKVEFLVSFYNNEISEKSEIFDDQFSVERPDGSNFTLKIRSTKLEDSAMYFCASSEDYSEQFFGPGTRLTVL.

In this sample, this clone turned up a few times. The gene calls are TRBV28 and TRBJ2-6, with 9 bases that match TRBD1. Germline CDR1 reads MDHEN; CDR2 reads SYDVKM. Trimming at V came to 3 bases and at J to 4 bases, leaving 7 bases not matched to a gene. The CDR3 totals 17 residues. The DNA of the CDR3 is TGTGCCAGCAGTTTGGGACAGGGAATGATGGGGGCCAACGTCCTGACTTTC. This encodes CASSLGQGMMGANVLTF. Variable domain in full (rest from reference TRBV28 and TRBJ2-6): DVKVTQSSRYLVKRTGEKVFLECVQDMDHENMFWYRQDPGLGLRLIYFSYDVKMKEKGDIPEGYSVSREKKERFSLILESASTNQTSMYLCASSLGQGMMGANVLTFGAGSRLTVL.

This clone was seen a few times. V and J are TRBV7-2 and TRBJ1-6; 8 nucleotides align to TRBD1. J was trimmed by 15 bases and V by 1 base; bases with no gene match: 11. CDR3 size: 15 residues. CDR1 is SGHTA, CDR2 FQGNSA, per germline. CDR3 loop: CASSLGQGAGWVLHF. CDR3 nucleotide sequence: TGTGCCAGCAGCTTAGGGCAGGGGGCAGGTTGGGTCCTCCACTTT.

The chain carries TRBV7-2 and TRBJ1-1; D not resolved. In germline, CDR1 is SGHTA, CDR2 FQGNSA. Trimming left V 1 base short and J 4 bases short, with 10 bases between. The CDR3 contains 14 residues. The CDR3 region is CASSLGRGLTEAFF. As DNA, the CDR3 is TGTGCCAGCAGCTTAGGCCGCGGGCTCACTGAAGCTTTCTTT.

The CDR3 DNA is TGTGCCAGCGGACTTGTGAAGCGGGGGAGATCCCAAGAGACCCAGTACTTC. It yields the protein CASGLVKRGRSQETQYF. The chain couples TRBV7-8 to TRBJ2-5; 8 nucleotides align to TRBD2. Looked up from germline, CDR1 is SGHVS and CDR2 is FQNEAQ. V gave up 8 bases and J gave up 1 base; unmatched junction bases: 15. The CDR3 totals 17 residues. Filled out from reference TRBV7-8 and TRBJ2-5, the complete variable domain reads GAGVSQSPRYKVAKRGQDVALRCDPISGHVSLFWYQQALGQGPEFLTYFQNEAQLDKSGLPSDRFFAERPEGSVSTLKIQRTQQEDSAVYLCASGLVKRGRSQETQYFGPGTRLLVL.

This clone was detected only a few times. At the DNA level, this CDR3 is encoded by other sequences in the same sample as well. The V and J genes are TRBV9 and TRBJ2-3; no clear D. The germline gives CDR1 SGDLS, CDR2 YYNGEE. V was clipped by 4 bases and J by 2 bases, with 11 bases between them. There are 14 residues in the CDR3. The CDR3 bases are TGTGCCAGCAGCCTAGGGCCCTACACAGATACGCAGTATTTT. Translated, it gives CASSLGPYTDTQYF. Drawing the rest from reference TRBV9 and TRBJ2-3, the complete variable domain is DSGVTQTPKHLITATGQRVTLRCSPRSGDLSVYWYQQSLDQGLQFLIQYYNGEERAKGNILERFSAQQFPDLHSELNLSSLELGDSALYFCASSLGPYTDTQYFGPGTRLTVL.

V is TRBV30 and J is TRBJ1-2, with a tentative D call TRBD1 (5 bases). The germline CDR1 and CDR2 sequences are GTSNPN and SVGIG (reference sequence). This CDR3 is built from 14 residues. V was trimmed by 1 base and J by 2 bases, leaving 11 bases between them. CDR3 sequence: CAWSGPGGNYGYTF. The CDR3, as DNA: TGTGCCTGGAGTGGCCCCGGGGGAAACTATGGCTACACCTTC. Drawing the rest from reference TRBV30 and TRBJ1-2, the complete variable domain is SQTIHQWPATLVQPVGSPLSLECTVEGTSNPNLYWYRQAAGRGLQLLFYSVGIGQISSEVPQNLSASRPQDRQFILSSKKLLLSDSGFYLCAWSGPGGNYGYTFGSGTRLTVV.

A few counts support this clone. CDR3 nucleotides: TGTGCCAGCAGCTTGACTCCGGGAGTTTATTCACCCCTCCACTTT. Its translation is CASSLTPGVYSPLHF. The chain combines TRBV13 with TRBJ1-6; D is unclear. From germline, CDR1 is PRHDT and CDR2 FYEKMQ (reference sequence). The CDR3 is 15 amino acids. V was trimmed by 3 bases and J by 8 bases, leaving 14 bases between them.

This clone was observed a few times. The chain joins TRBV29-1 to TRBJ2-5; no firm D call. The CDR3 length is 13 residues. V lost 4 bases and J 4 bases, leaving 13 bases between the germline ends. Germline V gene data show CDR1 as SQVTM and CDR2 as ANQGSEA. The CDR3 sequence is CSVGGTWGETQYF. DNA for the CDR3: TGCAGCGTTGGAGGCACCTGGGGAGAGACCCAGTACTTC. The whole variable domain, filled in from reference TRBV29-1 and TRBJ2-5, reads SAVISQKPSRDICQRGTSLTIQCQVDSQVTMMFWYRQQPGQSLTLIATANQGSEATYESGFVIDKFPISRPNLTFSTLTVSNMSPEDSSIYLCSVGGTWGETQYFGPGTRLLVL.